A single sample is the source of the 24 T cell receptor beta chains below, sequenced in a study of shared clonotypes between healthy human individuals. Some clones are missing from TCRdb's copy, which holds only in-frame ones; the method was immunoSEQ multiplex PCR. This sample has more than 400,000 clones, with 60% to 80% found just once. The specimen was PBMCs. The receptors here all came from a woman in her 40s in good health. Some clones in this sample may be carry-over from other donors' samples.

The chain combines TRBV5-1 with TRBJ1-4, with 10 bases identical to TRBD1. The V and J ends lost 4 bases and 0 bases, in that order; junction bases with no gene match: 3. The CDR3 is made up of 16 amino acids. CDR1 and CDR2 from the germline V gene are SGHRS and YFSETQ. The CDR3 nucleotides read TGCGCCAGCAGCCCCGGACAGGGGGCAACTAATGAAAAACTGTTTTTT. Residues: CASSPGQGATNEKLFF.

The chain joins TRBV28 to TRBJ1-4; the match to TRBD1 covers 8 bases. Germline V gives CDR1 MDHEN, CDR2 SYDVKM. The CDR3 sequence is 15 residues long. V was clipped by 6 bases and J by 7 bases; unmatched bases: 10. The CDR3 is CASSTSGGWGEKLFF. CDR3 sequence (DNA): TGTGCCAGCAGCACATCAGGGGGCTGGGGTGAAAAACTGTTTTTT.

The chain employs TRBV5-1 and TRBJ2-1, with 9 bases fitting TRBD1. The CDR3 sequence is 14 residues long. Germline CDR1 SGHRS, CDR2 YFSETQ. Unmatched junction bases numbered 8, after V lost 4 bases and J lost 9 bases. CDR3 residues: CASSHNGQGTEQFF. The CDR3 nucleotides are TGCGCCAGCAGCCACAATGGACAGGGGACTGAGCAGTTCTTC.

The chain carries TRBV28 and TRBJ1-1, with D possibly matching TRBD1 (6 bases). Germline values: CDR1 MDHEN, CDR2 SYDVKM. The CDR3 consists of 14 residues. The V and J ends lost 4 bases and 0 bases respectively, with 9 bases between them. The CDR3 sequence: CASSSGHLNTEAFF. The CDR3 DNA reads TGTGCCAGCAGTTCGGGACACTTGAACACTGAAGCTTTCTTT.

This clone was picked up one time. The same CDR3 arises from other DNA sequences in this sample as well. The rearrangement uses TRBV6-4 and TRBJ2-3; the D is unclear. Germline V gives CDR1 MRHNA, CDR2 SNTAGT. Between the trimmed V and J ends, which lost 3 bases and 0 bases, there was a span of 10 bases. This CDR3 contains 15 residues. The CDR3 loop reads CASSDSAFSTDTQYF. The CDR3 nucleotides read TGTGCCAGCAGTGATTCGGCGTTTAGCACAGATACGCAGTATTTT.

The table lists this clone with a count of one. This rearrangement joins TRBV11-1 to TRBJ2-1; 8 positions match TRBD2. The trim removed 4 bases at V and 8 bases at J, leaving 10 bases unmatched. This CDR3 has 15 amino acids. CDR1 is SGHAT and CDR2 is FQDESV in the germline V gene (reference sequence). CDR3 sequence reads: CASSSGLALVDEQFF. CDR3 coding DNA: TGTGCCAGCAGCTCAGGACTAGCCCTGGTGGATGAGCAGTTCTTC.

The chain employs TRBV20-1 and TRBJ1-2, with no clear D. Trimming shortened V by 0 bases and J by 7 bases, and 6 bases separated the two germline ends. The CDR3 is 11 residues long. Germline CDR1 reads DFQATT; CDR2 reads SNEGSKA (reference sequence). CDR3 region: CSARDAPGYTF. The DNA of the CDR3 is TGCAGTGCTAGAGACGCACCTGGCTACACCTTC.

This clone was seen only a few times. The gene calls are TRBV7-6 and TRBJ1-6; unclear D gene. CDR3 length: 15 residues. Trimming removed 1 base from V and 5 bases from J, with 9 bases in between. Germline values: CDR1 SGHVS, CDR2 FNYEAQ. The CDR3 nucleotides read TGTGCCAGCAGCTTAGTGGCGGCGGATAATTCACCCCTCCACTTT. This translates into CASSLVAADNSPLHF. The variable domain in full, with the rest retrieved from reference TRBV7-6 and TRBJ1-6, is GAGVSQSPRYKVTKRGQDVALRCDPISGHVSLYWYRQALGQGPEFLTYFNYEAQQDKSGLPNDRFSAERPEGSISTLTIQRTEQRDSAMYRCASSLVAADNSPLHFGNGTRLTVT.

This chain connects TRBV5-8 to TRBJ2-6; 8 nucleotides agree with TRBD2. The CDR3 runs 16 residues. With 0 bases clipped from V and 2 bases from J, the junction kept 1 base outside the gene matches. Germline values: CDR1 SGHTS, CDR2 YDEGEE. Written as DNA, the CDR3 is TGTGCCAGCAGCTTGGCGGGAGGGCCTGGGGCCAACGTCCTGACTTTC. Translated, it gives CASSLAGGPGANVLTF.

This clone has just a few counts. The chain employs TRBV6-6 and TRBJ2-1; 7 positions match TRBD2. V lost 2 bases and J lost 6; bases outside the gene matches: 7. Germline CDR1 and CDR2: MNHNY and SVGAGI (reference sequence). The CDR3 consists of 15 residues. The CDR3 is CASSYVASGVNEQFF. The CDR3 DNA reads TGTGCCAGCAGTTACGTGGCTAGCGGAGTCAATGAGCAGTTCTTC.

This clone has a handful of counts. This chain joins TRBV2 and TRBJ2-7; the D gene is possibly TRBD2 (6 bases). Germline loops: CDR1 SNHLY, CDR2 FYNNEI. CDR3 size: 12 residues. The V end was cut by 6 bases, the J end by 6 bases, with 12 bases between. The CDR3 protein is CASSETRGEQYF. The DNA for the CDR3 is TGTGCCAGCAGCGAGACTAGAGGCGAGCAGTACTTC.

The J gene is TRBJ1-4, the V gene TRBV28, with unresolved D. The V end lost 6 bases, the J end lost 7 bases, and 12 bases lay between the germline ends. The CDR3 is made up of 13 amino acids. Looked up from germline, CDR1 is MDHEN and CDR2 is SYDVKM. The DNA of the CDR3 is TGTGCCAGCAGCCCCGGCGGCCCTGAAAAACTGTTTTTT. Translated: CASSPGGPEKLFF.

This clone has a single count. A much larger clone differs from this one at a single base, so this may be a read error. The sample has other DNA sequences that encode this CDR3 too. The CDR3 sequence: CASSLGQGGDTQYF. CDR3 sequence (DNA): TGCGCCAGCAGCTTGGGGCAGGGGGGAGATACGCAGTATTTT. The chain links TRBV5-1 to TRBJ2-3; D is possibly TRBD1 (7 bases). The CDR3 has 14 residues. Germline loops: CDR1 SGHRS, CDR2 YFSETQ. V gave up 0 bases and J gave up 5 bases, with 10 bases separating them.

About this clone itself: Other DNA sequences in the same sample also yield this CDR3. The rearrangement links TRBV5-1 to TRBJ1-2; TRBD1 matches at 11 bases. V was clipped by 0 bases and J by 4 bases; unmatched bases: 2. CDR3 length: 15 residues. Looked up from germline, CDR1 is SGHRS and CDR2 is YFSETQ. The CDR3 is CASSLAGTGGYGYTF. CDR3 in DNA: TGCGCCAGCAGCTTGGCCGGGACAGGGGGCTATGGCTACACCTTC.

This chain links TRBV7-2 with TRBJ1-5; D is uncertain. The length of the CDR3 is 15 residues. Germline-derived CDR1 and CDR2 are SGHTA and FQGNSA. V was pared by 1 base and J by 0 bases, with 7 bases between. The DNA of the CDR3 is TGTGCCAGCAGCTTAGGACATCCTAGCAATCAGCCCCAGCATTTT. Residues: CASSLGHPSNQPQHF.

The rearrangement links TRBV18 to TRBJ2-2; D remains unclear. Trimming cost V 2 bases and J 2 bases, with 0 bases left between them. In germline, CDR1 is KGHSH, CDR2 LQKENI. The CDR3 sequence is 12 residues long. CDR3 region: CASSPNTGELFF. CDR3 nucleotide sequence: TGTGCCAGCTCACCAAACACCGGGGAGCTGTTTTTT.

The rearrangement joins TRBV23-1 to TRBJ2-7; no firm D call. TRBV23-1 carries the ORF label, with uncertain function. The CDR3 is made up of 10 amino acids. Trimming removed 11 bases from V and 7 bases from J, with 12 bases in between. CDR3 in DNA: TGCGCCCCACCCGCGGTTGAGCAGTACTTC. Its protein product is CAPPAVEQYF.

The V gene is TRBV28, the J gene TRBJ2-1; D is ambiguous. Germline V lookup: CDR1 MDHEN, CDR2 SYDVKM. The CDR3 is made up of 11 amino acids. Trimming took 6 bases from V and 4 from J, leaving 4 bases between them. CDR3: CASSWYNEQFF. In DNA form, the CDR3 reads TGTGCCAGCAGCTGGTACAATGAGCAGTTCTTC.

The gene calls are TRBV28 and TRBJ2-3; 9 bases align to TRBD2. Germline V gene sequence: CDR1 MDHEN, CDR2 SYDVKM. This CDR3 has 16 amino acids. The J segment lost 6 bases and the V segment lost 6 bases, leaving 13 bases of the junction unmatched. CDR3: CASSPQGLAPRDTQYF. The CDR3 DNA follows: TGTGCCAGCAGCCCACAGGGACTAGCACCGCGGGATACGCAGTATTTT.

CDR3 in amino acids: CASSQTPLAGGGYEQFF. CDR3 sequence (DNA): TGCGCCAGCAGCCAGACCCCACTAGCGGGAGGGGGCTATGAGCAGTTCTTC. The chain joins TRBV4-1 to TRBJ2-1; 13 bases are a match to TRBD2. The V gene end was trimmed by 3 bases and the J gene end by 8 bases; junction bases not matched to a gene: 10. The germline gives CDR1 MGHRA, CDR2 YSYEKL. The length of the CDR3 is 17 residues.

This clone was seen more than once but under ten times. This chain joins TRBV19 and TRBJ2-7; the match to TRBD1 covers 7 bases. The CDR3 has 16 residues. The V and J ends lost 6 bases and 0 bases, in that order; junction bases with no gene match: 11. Germline V gives CDR1 LNHDA, CDR2 SQIVND (reference sequence). CDR3 protein: CASSPRGRGTSYEQYF. The CDR3 DNA follows: TGTGCCAGTAGCCCTCGCGGCAGGGGGACCTCCTACGAGCAGTACTTC.

V usage is TRBV5-6 and J usage is TRBJ1-2; 9 positions match TRBD1. This CDR3 region has 13 residues. Germline V gene data show CDR1 as SGHDT and CDR2 as YYEEEE. V gave up 1 base and J gave up 8 bases; unmatched junction bases: 3. The CDR3 coding sequence is TGTGCCAGCAGCTTGTGGACAGGGGACGGCTACACCTTC. Protein sequence: CASSLWTGDGYTF.

This clone was recorded many times. The chain links TRBV20-1 to TRBJ1-4; no clear D gene. Germline V gene sequence: CDR1 DFQATT, CDR2 SNEGSKA (reference sequence). The CDR3 runs 11 residues. V lost 6 bases and J 7 bases, leaving 9 bases between the germline ends. For the CDR3, the DNA is TGCAGTGCGGCGAGGTCTGAAAAACTGTTTTTT. It is translated as CSAARSEKLFF.

J is TRBJ1-2 and V is TRBV5-1; the D is unclear. V lost 0 bases and J 3 bases, leaving 9 bases between the germline ends. CDR1 is SGHRS and CDR2 is YFSETQ in the germline V gene. The CDR3 covers 14 residues. CDR3 coding DNA: TGCGCCAGCAGCTTGGGGTCCGAAGACTATGGCTACACCTTC. This codes for CASSLGSEDYGYTF. The whole variable domain, filled in from reference TRBV5-1 and TRBJ1-2, reads KAGVTQTPRYLIKTRGQQVTLSCSPISGHRSVSWYQQTPGQGLQFLFEYFSETQRNKGNFPGRFSGRQFSNSRSEMNVSTLELGDSALYLCASSLGSEDYGYTFGSGTRLTVV.